The 19 T cell receptor beta chains presented below share a single source sample, sequenced in a study of T cell repertoires in cytomegalovirus infection. TCRdb passed the reads through MiXCR, listing each CDR3 protein once. This sample carries 150,000 to 200,000 distinct CDR3 sequences, 28% of them seen once, and the ten largest clones take about 28%. The specimen sequenced was PBMCs. These TCRs come from a human donor in good health (CMV status not recorded). Some clones in this sample may be carry-over from other donors' samples.

This clonotype was detected only a few times. The V and J genes are TRBV6-6 and TRBJ2-6; D possibly corresponds to TRBD1 (6 bases). Germline CDR1 MNHNY, CDR2 SVGAGI (reference sequence). V was shortened by 6 bases and J by 1 base, with 13 bases between the two germline ends. The CDR3 consists of 16 residues. CDR3 loop: CASRQGRSSGANVLTF. CDR3 DNA sequence: TGTGCCAGCAGACAGGGAAGAAGTTCTGGGGCCAACGTCCTGACTTTC.

This chain joins TRBV2 and TRBJ1-2; a possible D gene is TRBD1 (6 bases). Germline V gives CDR1 SNHLY, CDR2 FYNNEI. CDR3 length: 15 residues. V dropped 7 bases and J dropped 4 bases, with 19 bases sitting between them. CDR3 loop: CASTLLGGSGYGYTF. CDR3 in DNA: TGTGCCAGCACTCTCTTAGGGGGGTCAGGCTATGGCTACACCTTC. The full variable domain, in which reference TRBV2 and TRBJ1-2 provide the parts outside the CDR3, is EPEVTQTPSHQVTQMGQEVILRCVPISNHLYFYWYRQILGQKVEFLVSFYNNEISEKSEIFDDQFSVERPDGSNFTLKIRSTKLEDSAMYFCASTLLGGSGYGYTFGSGTRLTVV.

This clonotype came up a few times. The CDR3 DNA reads as TGTGCCAGCACCCCCCTGAACACTGAAGCTTTCTTT. Amino acid sequence: CASTPLNTEAFF. The chain uses TRBV6-6 and TRBJ1-1; D is unresolved. This CDR3 has 12 amino acids. CDR1 and CDR2 (germline): MNHNY, SVGAGI (reference sequence). The ends were cut back, 7 bases at V and 0 bases at J, with 6 bases in the middle.

The chain recombines TRBV15 with TRBJ1-6, with TRBD1 matching over 9 bases. Germline CDR1 LNHNV, CDR2 YYDKDF (reference sequence). The length of the CDR3 is 17 residues. V lost 8 bases to trimming and J lost 9 bases; unmatched junction nucleotides: 17. The CDR3 sequence is CATQPGTGIFSASPLHF. The CDR3 coding sequence is TGTGCCACCCAGCCCGGGACAGGGATATTTTCGGCTTCACCCCTCCACTTT. Using reference TRBV15 and TRBJ1-6 for the parts outside the CDR3, the full variable domain is DAMVIQNPRYQVTQFGKPVTLSCSQTLNHNVMYWYQQKSSQAPKLLFHYYDKDFNNEADTPDNFQSRRPNTSFCFLDIRSPGLGDTAMYLCATQPGTGIFSASPLHFGNGTRLTVT.

The chain uses TRBV20-1 and TRBJ1-2, with D perhaps TRBD1 (5 bases). V lost 4 bases to trimming and J lost 2 bases, with 11 bases between them. The germline V gene encodes CDR1 DFQATT and CDR2 SNEGSKA (reference sequence). CDR3 size: 13 residues. The CDR3 loop reads CSANNRDNYGYTF. In DNA form, the CDR3 reads TGCAGTGCTAATAACCGGGACAACTATGGCTACACCTTC.

The chain's CDR3 is CATSRDLNTEAFF. The CDR3, as DNA: TGTGCCACCAGCAGAGATCTGAACACTGAAGCTTTCTTT. The rearrangement uses TRBV15 and TRBJ1-1; D remains ambiguous. The CDR3 length is 13 residues. Per germline, CDR1 LNHNV and CDR2 YYDKDF (reference sequence). The ends were cut back, 0 bases at V and 0 bases at J, with 2 bases in the middle.

This clonotype was counted a few times. The CDR3 bases are TGTGCCAGCAGTGTCACCTATGGGCTCTATGGCTACACCTTC. The encoded protein is CASSVTYGLYGYTF. The V and J genes are TRBV2 and TRBJ1-2; no firm D call. V lost 4 bases to trimming and J lost 4 bases, with 13 bases between them. This CDR3 comprises 14 residues. Germline V gives CDR1 SNHLY, CDR2 FYNNEI.

This clonotype was seen at least ten times. The chain employs TRBV7-2 and TRBJ2-2; D gene unclear. Germline lookup yields CDR1 SGHTA and CDR2 FQGNSA. Trimming shortened V by 1 base and J by 0 bases, and 9 bases separated the two germline ends. CDR3 length: 16 amino acids. The CDR3 sequence is CASSLVGFPNTGELFF. CDR3 nucleotides: TGTGCCAGCAGCTTAGTTGGGTTTCCGAACACCGGGGAGCTGTTTTTT.

The sample holds many counts of this clonotype. V usage is TRBV7-2 and J usage is TRBJ2-5; 10 bases fit TRBD1. V lost 5 bases to trimming and J lost 3 bases; unmatched junction nucleotides: 12. The CDR3 totals 17 residues. Germline values: CDR1 SGHTA, CDR2 FQGNSA. CDR3 amino acids: CASSRQGQGVVEETQYF. The CDR3, as DNA: TGTGCCAGCAGCCGCCAAGGACAGGGGGTAGTGGAAGAGACCCAGTACTTC.

This clonotype was seen more than once but under ten times. This rearrangement joins TRBV6-1 to TRBJ2-5, with D possibly being TRBD2 (8 bases). V lost 5 bases to trimming and J lost 4 bases, with 23 bases between them. Germline V gene sequence: CDR1 MNHNS, CDR2 SASEGT. The CDR3 has 17 amino acids. The CDR3 sequence is CASSRPGGRGDRETQYF. CDR3 nucleotide sequence: TGTGCCAGCAGTCGCCCAGGGGGGCGGGGGGACCGAGAGACCCAGTACTTC.

This clonotype is a singleton in its sample. The junction does not match germline at one end; this may be a read error. The V gene is TRBV4-1, the J gene TRBJ2-2; 9 bases match TRBD1. The CDR3 extends over 18 amino acids. Germline values: CDR1 MGHRA, CDR2 YSYEKL. In DNA form, the CDR3 reads TGTGCCAGCACCAAAGCCCCTGACAGGGGGGAGAACACCGGGGAGCTGTTTTTT. This gives the protein CASTKAPDRGENTGELFF.

This clonotype was seen more than once but under ten times. This sequence joins TRBV7-2 and TRBJ2-3, with TRBD1 identical over 10 bases. The CDR3 extends over 15 amino acids. The germline CDR1 and CDR2 sequences are SGHTA and FQGNSA. The trim removed 1 base at V and 7 bases at J, leaving 5 bases unmatched. The CDR3 reads CASSLVGQGGNTQYF. The CDR3 DNA sequence: TGTGCCAGCAGCTTAGTAGGACAGGGGGGGAATACGCAGTATTTT. The full variable domain, with the rest looked up from reference TRBV7-2 and TRBJ2-3, is GAGVSQSPSNKVTEKGKDVELRCDPISGHTALYWYRQSLGQGLEFLIYFQGNSAPDKSGLPSDRFSAERTGGSVSTLTIQRTQQEDSAVYLCASSLVGQGGNTQYFGPGTRLTVL.

This chain joins TRBV11-2 and TRBJ2-7; TRBD2 agrees at 8 bases. Trimming at V came to 0 bases and at J to 7 bases, leaving 8 bases not matched to a gene. Germline CDR1 is SGHAT and CDR2 is FQNNGV. CDR3 length equals 15 residues. CDR3 sequence (DNA): TGTGCCAGCAGCTTAGATCGCGCGGGAGGCGCGGAGCAGTACTTC. This gives the protein CASSLDRAGGAEQYF.

This chain uses TRBV6-2 or TRBV6-3 with TRBJ1-1, with unresolved D. The V end lost 7 bases, the J end lost 6 bases, and 12 bases lay between the germline ends. The length of the CDR3 is 12 residues. Germline loops: CDR1 MNHEY, CDR2 SVGEGT. The CDR3 is CASTYHPPEAFF. As DNA, the CDR3 is TGTGCCAGCACGTATCATCCCCCTGAAGCTTTCTTT.

This clonotype was found a few times. The rearrangement joins TRBV7-8 to TRBJ1-3, with D maybe TRBD1 (5 bases). The V gene's germline CDR1 is SGHVS and CDR2 FQNEAQ. The CDR3 is made up of 14 amino acids. Trimming took off 5 bases at V and 4 bases at J, with 12 bases between the two ends. The CDR3 reads CASSPWQGGNTIYF. The CDR3 DNA follows: TGTGCCAGCAGCCCCTGGCAGGGAGGAAACACCATATATTTT.

On this clonotype itself: An end of the junction differs from the germline gene, which may be a read error. J is TRBJ2-2 and V is TRBV11-2; maybe TRBD2 (5 bases). Per germline, CDR1 SGHAT and CDR2 FQNNGV. The CDR3 sequence is 15 residues long. The CDR3 nucleotides read TGTGCCAGCAGCTTCTCCAATTGGAACACCGGGAAGCTGTTTTTT. It translates to CASSFSNWNTGKLFF.

This clonotype was observed many times. The chain couples TRBV5-6 to TRBJ1-5; TRBD1 matches 9 bases. Germline values: CDR1 SGHDT, CDR2 YYEEEE. This CDR3 comprises 15 residues. V shed 3 bases, J shed 4 bases, and the junction held 5 bases outside the gene matches. CDR3 coding DNA: TGTGCCAGCAGCTCCGAGACAGGGGGAAATCAGCCCCAGCATTTT. This codes for CASSSETGGNQPQHF.

This sequence joins TRBV6-1 and TRBJ2-3; 9 nucleotides agree with TRBD2. Looked up from germline, CDR1 is MNHNS and CDR2 is SASEGT. J gave up 0 bases and V 5 bases, and 12 bases lay outside the gene matches. The CDR3 has 18 residues. CDR3 residues: CASSTLDAGGGSTDTQYF. DNA of the CDR3: TGTGCCAGCAGTACCCTTGATGCGGGGGGGGGAAGCACAGATACGCAGTATTTT.

This chain uses TRBV20-1 with TRBJ2-5, with TRBD2 identical over 8 bases. The trim removed 7 bases at V and 1 base at J, leaving 5 bases unmatched. The CDR3 sequence is 13 residues long. Per the germline V gene, CDR1 is DFQATT and CDR2 is SNEGSKA (reference sequence). The chain's CDR3 is CSVSTSAQETQYF. In DNA, the CDR3 is TGCAGTGTTTCGACTAGCGCCCAAGAGACCCAGTACTTC.